The rows below give T cell receptor beta chains drawn from one sample of a study of T-cell memory formation after mild COVID-19. TCRdb used MiXCR to reprocess the 5' RACE reads, holding one entry per CDR3 protein. The sample lists just under 350,000 distinct CDR3 sequences, over 10% occurring once. Sequences were obtained from PBMCs or a T cell subset sorted from them (not recorded which). These receptors originate from a man younger than 35 who had mild COVID-19 (a few samples of this study predate the infection). Cell type and time point are not known. Both conserved end residues are part of each CDR3. Each record gives: J gene, V gene, D gene, clone size, CDR3 protein, CDR3 DNA. The D gene is left open where the match is weak. The size entry is marked missing in some rows and otherwise reads once, few, many or a size class.

TRBJ1-2 | TRBV11-2 | - | - | CASKGVSYGYTF | TGTGCCAGTAAAGGGGTGTCCTATGGCTACACCTTC
TRBJ2-3 | TRBV6-5 | - | - | CASSYSGENTQYF | TGTGCCAGCAGTTACTCGGGGGAAAATACGCAGTATTTT
TRBJ2-2 | TRBV4-1 | - | few | CASSQGYRGSAGELFF | TGCGCCAGCAGCCAAGGCTATCGAGGTTCCGCCGGGGAGCTGTTTTTT
TRBJ2-1 | TRBV5-6 | TRBD2 | - | CASSLEQLGGGNYNEQFF | TGTGCCAGCAGCTTGGAGCAGTTAGGCGGGGGGAACTACAATGAGCAGTTCTTC
TRBJ2-1 | TRBV10-3 | TRBD2 | - | CAISDGLAGAISYNEQFF | TGTGCCATCAGTGACGGGCTAGCGGGGGCCATTTCATACAATGAGCAGTTCTTC
TRBJ2-5 | TRBV7-9 | - | - | CASSFMGGGETQYF | TGTGCCAGCAGCTTCATGGGGGGTGGAGAGACCCAGTACTTC
TRBJ2-2 | TRBV11-2 | - | many | CASSPLWAENTGELFF | TGTGCCAGCAGCCCCCTGTGGGCAGAGAACACCGGGGAGCTGTTTTTT
TRBJ1-5 | TRBV6-2/TRBV6-3 | - | - | CASSYRSSNQPQHF | TGTGCCAGCAGTTACAGAAGTAGCAATCAGCCCCAGCATTTT
TRBJ2-5 | TRBV2 | TRBD1 | - | CASRDRLYQETQYF | TGTGCCAGCAGGGACAGGTTGTACCAAGAGACCCAGTACTTC
TRBJ1-1 | TRBV6-2/TRBV6-3 | - | - | CASSYSWELGNTEAFF | TGTGCCAGCAGTTACTCTTGGGAGTTGGGGAACACTGAAGCTTTCTTT
TRBJ2-3 | TRBV27 | - | - | CASSLSDDTDTQYF | TGTGCCAGCAGTTTATCGGACGACACAGATACGCAGTATTTT
TRBJ2-7 | TRBV5-1 | - | - | CASSSWRDGNEQYF | TGCGCCAGCAGCTCATGGCGGGACGGAAACGAGCAGTACTTC
TRBJ2-3 | TRBV6-5 | TRBD2 | - | CASTRRGGISDTQYF | TGTGCCAGCACCCGACGGGGGGGCATATCAGATACGCAGTATTTT
TRBJ2-5 | TRBV12-3/TRBV12-4 | - | few | CASSPLDSQETQYF | TGTGCCAGCAGCCCCCTAGACAGTCAAGAGACCCAGTACTTC
TRBJ2-7 | TRBV14 | - | - | CASSSLGNYEQYF | TGTGCCAGCAGCTCGTTGGGAAACTACGAGCAGTACTTC
TRBJ2-4 | TRBV7-2 | - | few | CASSLFIGASTIQYF | TGTGCCAGCAGCTTATTCATTGGGGCGTCGACGATTCAGTACTTC
TRBJ2-2 | TRBV12-3/TRBV12-4 | TRBD2 | few | CASSLASGGSGELFF | TGTGCCAGCAGTTTAGCCAGCGGGGGATCCGGGGAGCTGTTTTTT
TRBJ1-6 | TRBV11-2 | - | few | CASSPTAGVTNSPLHF | TGTGCCAGCAGCCCCACCGCCGGAGTGACCAATTCACCCCTCCACTTT
TRBJ2-2 | TRBV4-1 | TRBD1 | - | CASSPTRNQGDTGELFF | TGCGCCAGCAGCCCTACCCGTAACCAGGGGGACACCGGGGAGCTGTTTTTT
TRBJ2-1 | TRBV7-3 | - | - | CASSSFGDEQFF | TGTGCCAGCAGCTCGTTTGGGGATGAGCAGTTCTTC
TRBJ2-2 | TRBV5-1 | TRBD1 | few | CASSRGTGYNTGELFF | TGCGCCAGCAGCCGCGGGACAGGGTATAACACCGGGGAGCTGTTTTTT
TRBJ2-7 | TRBV7-9 | - | few | CASSSGLTGTRYEQYF | TGTGCCAGCAGCTCGGGTTTGACTGGCACCCGCTACGAGCAGTACTTC
TRBJ1-2 | TRBV4-1 | - | - | CASSQESQIFYGYTF | TGCGCCAGCAGCCAAGAAAGTCAGATTTTCTATGGCTACACCTTC
TRBJ1-1 | TRBV28 | - | - | CASRRTGSVLGAFF | TGTGCCAGCAGACGAACAGGGTCGGTATTGGGAGCTTTCTTT
TRBJ1-1 | TRBV5-1 | - | few | CASSLPRGRMNTEAFF | TGCGCCAGCAGCTTGCCCAGGGGACGGATGAACACTGAAGCTTTCTTT
TRBJ2-1 | TRBV7-6 | TRBD2 | few | CASSSWTSGGATDEQFF | TGTGCCAGCAGCTCCTGGACTAGCGGGGGGGCGACCGATGAGCAGTTCTTC
TRBJ1-2 | TRBV6-6 | - | few | CASTMGDGGYTF | TGTGCCAGCACGATGGGGGACGGGGGCTACACCTTC
TRBJ1-5 | TRBV24-1 | - | - | CATSDLLGRNQPQHF | TGTGCCACCAGTGATTTGCTAGGTCGCAATCAGCCCCAGCATTTT
TRBJ2-1 | TRBV27 | - | - | CASSIRGPLNEQFF | TGTGCCAGCAGTATACGAGGCCCCCTCAATGAGCAGTTCTTC
TRBJ2-3 | TRBV7-8 | - | few | CASSLAGVGSTDTQYF | TGTGCCAGCAGCTTAGCGGGCGTGGGGAGCACAGATACGCAGTATTTT
TRBJ2-2 | TRBV11-2 | - | few | CASSSPSTVRELFF | TGTGCCAGCAGCTCACCTTCCACGGTCAGGGAGCTGTTTTTT
TRBJ2-3 | TRBV7-9 | - | - | CASSLTGPSNTQYF | TGTGCCAGCAGCTTAACGGGGCCGTCGAATACGCAGTATTTT
TRBJ1-1 | TRBV19 | - | few | CASSISLMNTEAFF | TGTGCCAGTAGTATATCTCTCATGAACACTGAAGCTTTCTTT
TRBJ2-3 | TRBV25-1 | TRBD2 | few | CASGSGGTSTDTQYF | TGTGCCAGCGGCAGCGGGGGGACCAGCACAGATACGCAGTATTTT
TRBJ2-3 | TRBV10-3 | TRBD2 | - | CAISQPSGGLSSTDTQYF | TGTGCCATCAGTCAACCTAGCGGGGGGCTCTCTAGCACAGATACGCAGTATTTT